This passage covers 11 T cell receptor beta chains from one sample sequenced in a study of T cell changes during pregnancy in multiple sclerosis. Profiling relied on immunoSEQ multiplex PCR, and the TCRdb table lists in-frame clones only, not all of them. The repertoire holds about 72,000 clones, with 91% as singletons. The sample consisted of peripheral blood, taken in the third trimester of pregnancy. All receptors derive from a female donor in good health, enrolled as a control in a pregnancy study.

This chain links TRBV30 with TRBJ1-5, with 10 nucleotides matching TRBD1. V was pared by 4 bases and J by 2 bases, with 2 bases of the junction left unmatched. Germline V gene sequence: CDR1 GTSNPN, CDR2 SVGIG (reference sequence). This CDR3 comprises 14 residues. Here the CDR3 DNA reads TGTGCCTGGACCGGGACAGGGGGCAATCAGCCCCAGCATTTT. Protein sequence: CAWTGTGGNQPQHF.

The gene calls are TRBV28 and TRBJ2-1, with 12 bases that match TRBD2. Trimming at V came to 2 bases and at J to 7 bases, leaving 9 bases not matched to a gene. Germline lookup yields CDR1 MDHEN and CDR2 SYDVKM. The CDR3 has 17 residues. CDR3 nucleotides: TGTGCCAGCAGTTTAAGGGCTAGCGGGGGGGTGGGGAATGAGCAGTTCTTC. Its protein product is CASSLRASGGVGNEQFF.

The chain recombines TRBV29-1 with TRBJ2-3, with a possible D match to TRBD2 (6 bases). The CDR3 is 15 amino acids. The germline V and J ends were trimmed by 0 bases and 7 bases, with 17 bases remaining between them. Germline V gene sequence: CDR1 SQVTM, CDR2 ANQGSEA. The CDR3 region has the DNA TGCAGCGTTGAAGAGGGGGGACTTTGGGGCTATACGCAGTATTTT. The encoded protein is CSVEEGGLWGYTQYF.

This clone has just a few counts. The V gene is TRBV25-1, the J gene TRBJ1-1; TRBD1 matches at 7 bases. V gave up 4 bases and J gave up 5 bases; unmatched junction bases: 7. Germline lookup yields CDR1 MGHDK and CDR2 SYGVNS. The CDR3 has 14 residues. The CDR3 bases are TGTGCCAGCAGTGTCCCAGGGGGTGGAACTGAAGCTTTCTTT. Amino acids: CASSVPGGGTEAFF.

The chain employs TRBV4-2 and TRBJ1-3, with D possibly matching TRBD1 (5 bases). This CDR3 region has 16 residues. Per the germline V gene, CDR1 is LGHNA and CDR2 is YNFKEQ. Trimming stripped 0 bases from V and 7 bases from J, with 16 bases between. For the CDR3, the DNA is TGTGCCAGCAGCCAAGATTCGGCGGGATGGGGGAACACCATATATTTT. Protein: CASSQDSAGWGNTIYF.

This clone has more than one count but fewer than ten. The chain employs TRBV6-5 and TRBJ1-4; D possibly corresponds to TRBD1 (5 bases). The CDR3 has 14 residues. Trimming took 4 bases from V and 4 from J, leaving 10 bases between them. CDR1 is MNHEY, CDR2 SVGAGI, per germline. The CDR3, as DNA: TGTGCCAGCAGTTTACAGGTTCTTAATGAAAAACTGTTTTTT. It yields the protein CASSLQVLNEKLFF.

The gene calls are TRBV6-5 and TRBJ2-1; 13 nucleotides agree with TRBD2. Germline V gene lookup returns CDR1 MNHEY and CDR2 SVGAGI. Trimming at V came to 6 bases and at J to 7 bases, leaving 3 bases not matched to a gene. The CDR3 totals 14 residues. The CDR3 loop is CASRTGLAGNEQFF. The DNA for the CDR3 is TGTGCCAGCAGAACGGGACTAGCGGGGAATGAGCAGTTCTTC.

The gene calls are TRBV4-1 and TRBJ1-6; D is ambiguous. Germline V lookup: CDR1 MGHRA, CDR2 YSYEKL. V was pared by 1 base and J by 5 bases, with 9 bases between. The CDR3 runs 15 residues. In DNA form, the CDR3 reads TGCGCCAGCAGCCAAGGGCAGTCTCATAATTCACCCCTCCACTTT. Protein sequence: CASSQGQSHNSPLHF.

The rearrangement links TRBV19 to TRBJ1-4; no reliable D call. Germline values: CDR1 LNHDA, CDR2 SQIVND (reference sequence). This CDR3 is built from 16 residues. V shed 1 base and J shed 8 bases, with 17 bases lying between them. This CDR3 reads CASSIVARGGGEKLFF. The CDR3, as DNA: TGTGCCAGTAGTATAGTCGCTCGGGGTGGAGGGGAAAAACTGTTTTTT.

A few counts support this clone. CDR3 DNA sequence: TGTGCCAGCAGTGTAGACAGGCGTAGACCCCTCCACTTT. This encodes CASSVDRRRPLHF. The chain employs TRBV6-6 and TRBJ1-6; D perhaps matches TRBD1 (6 bases). This CDR3 has 13 residues. In germline, CDR1 is MNHNY, CDR2 SVGAGI (reference sequence). The V and J ends lost 5 bases and 12 bases respectively, with 14 bases between them.

The rearrangement joins TRBV19 to TRBJ2-3; D not resolved. The CDR3 loop spans 13 amino acids. With 1 base removed from V and 3 bases from J, the gap between germline ends came to 5 bases. The germline gives CDR1 LNHDA, CDR2 SQIVND (reference sequence). CDR3: CASSIALTDTQYF. The CDR3 DNA follows: TGTGCCAGTAGTATAGCCCTTACAGATACGCAGTATTTT.